The 12 T cell receptor beta chains below were found in one sample sequenced in a study of cytomegalovirus exposure and HLA in healthy donors. 13 Jbeta primers and 60 Vbeta primers were used for the PCR. Clones were read by immunoSEQ multiplex PCR, and TCRdb kept only the in-frame ones, dropping some. The sample includes over 100,000 clones. The sequenced material came from PBMCs. The origin of the receptors is a woman aged 40 to 50 in good health and CMV-seropositive.

The chain employs TRBV30 and TRBJ2-7, with TRBD2 identical over 12 bases. With V trimmed by 0 bases and J by 7 bases, 4 bases remained unmatched. Germline-derived CDR1 and CDR2 are GTSNPN and SVGIG (reference sequence). The CDR3 covers 14 residues. Here the CDR3 reads CAWSVTSGRKEQYF. In DNA form, the CDR3 reads TGTGCCTGGAGTGTAACTAGCGGGAGGAAAGAGCAGTACTTC.

The rearrangement uses TRBV6-5 and TRBJ2-5; D is perhaps TRBD1 (6 bases). The last part of the DNA fits TRBJ2-7 better; the J call may be wrong. The germline CDR1 and CDR2 sequences are MNHEY and SVGAGI. This CDR3 has 15 amino acids. This chain's CDR3 is CASNPLQGPTYEQYF. Written as DNA, the CDR3 is TGTGCCAGCAACCCCCTACAGGGCCCCACCTACGAGCAGTACTTC.

The chain uses TRBV6-4 and TRBJ2-1; 7 positions match TRBD2. CDR3 length equals 20 residues. Germline V gene lookup returns CDR1 MRHNA and CDR2 SNTAGT. The V and J ends lost 3 bases and 3 bases, in that order; junction bases with no gene match: 20. CDR3 amino acids: CASSDTRSRLALVHYNEQFF. The CDR3 DNA follows: TGTGCCAGCAGTGATACTCGTTCGCGACTAGCTCTCGTACACTACAATGAGCAGTTCTTC.

The gene calls are TRBV9 and TRBJ1-2, with D maybe TRBD1 (5 bases). Trimming removed 0 bases from V and 5 bases from J, with 23 bases in between. The CDR3 covers 18 residues. Per the germline V gene, CDR1 is SGDLS and CDR2 is YYNGEE. The CDR3 nucleotides read TGTGCCAGCAGCGTAGCCCCAACGACAGTCACCTCTTGGTATGGCTACACCTTC. Its translation is CASSVAPTTVTSWYGYTF.

The genes are TRBV28 and TRBJ1-1; a possible D gene is TRBD1 (5 bases). The ends were cut back, 6 bases at V and 6 bases at J, with 17 bases in the middle. The CDR3 runs 14 residues. In germline, CDR1 is MDHEN, CDR2 SYDVKM. CDR3 nucleotides: TGTGCCAGCAGCCCCGGACACTCGAGCCCTGAAGCTTTCTTT. Translation gives CASSPGHSSPEAFF.

The V and J genes are TRBV6-1 and TRBJ2-1; 9 nucleotides agree with TRBD1. Trimming removed 3 bases from V and 16 bases from J; junction bases left unmatched: 1. The CDR3 length is 10 residues. From germline, CDR1 is MNHNS and CDR2 SASEGT. In DNA form, the CDR3 reads TGTGCCAGCAGTGAGGACAGGGGCTTCTTC. Amino acid sequence: CASSEDRGFF.

CDR3 protein: CASSGRGGQETQYF. The CDR3 nucleotides read TGTGCCAGCAGTGGACGGGGAGGGCAAGAGACCCAGTACTTC. V and J are TRBV25-1 and TRBJ2-5, with TRBD2 matching over 7 bases. Germline values: CDR1 MGHDK, CDR2 SYGVNS. The CDR3 loop spans 14 amino acids. Trimming at V came to 4 bases and at J to 2 bases, leaving 4 bases not matched to a gene. The variable domain in full, completed from reference TRBV25-1 and TRBJ2-5, reads EADIYQTPRYLVIGTGKKITLECSQTMGHDKMYWYQQDPGMELHLIHYSYGVNSTEKGDLSSESTVSRIRTEHFPLTLESARPSHTSQYLCASSGRGGQETQYFGPGTRLLVL.

The rearrangement uses TRBV10-3 and TRBJ2-1; 10 positions match TRBD2. The CDR3 spans 15 residues. CDR1 is ENHRY, CDR2 SYGVKD, per germline. V lost 3 bases to trimming and J lost 4 bases; unmatched junction nucleotides: 3. The CDR3 region is CAISEEGLAYNEQFF. Here the CDR3 DNA reads TGTGCCATCAGTGAAGAGGGACTAGCGTACAATGAGCAGTTCTTC.

This chain uses TRBV30 with TRBJ1-5; D might be TRBD1 (5 bases). Germline CDR1 and CDR2: GTSNPN and SVGIG (reference sequence). The V end was cut by 2 bases, the J end by 4 bases, with 12 bases between. The CDR3 covers 14 residues. CDR3 sequence (DNA): TGTGCCTGGAGTTCCGAGACAGCAAATCAGCCCCAGCATTTT. Its translation: CAWSSETANQPQHF.

The chain is built from TRBV5-1 and TRBJ2-1, with D possibly TRBD2 on 6 matching bases. Trimming took 5 bases from V and 8 from J, leaving 20 bases between them. The CDR3 is made up of 15 amino acids. From germline, CDR1 is SGHRS and CDR2 YFSETQ. CDR3 region: CASSSGTGLLHEQFF. The CDR3 DNA follows: TGCGCCAGCAGTTCCGGGACTGGTCTTCTTCATGAGCAGTTCTTC. Combining the CDR3 with reference TRBV5-1 and TRBJ2-1 gives the whole variable domain KAGVTQTPRYLIKTRGQQVTLSCSPISGHRSVSWYQQTPGQGLQFLFEYFSETQRNKGNFPGRFSGRQFSNSRSEMNVSTLELGDSALYLCASSSGTGLLHEQFFGPGTRLTVL.

This sequence joins TRBV5-1 and TRBJ2-3, with 7 bases that match TRBD1. Germline loops: CDR1 SGHRS, CDR2 YFSETQ. V shed 0 bases, J shed 4 bases, and the junction held 5 bases outside the gene matches. The CDR3 loop spans 15 amino acids. The CDR3 DNA reads as TGCGCCAGCAGCTTGGTAGGGGGCGCGGCAGATACGCAGTATTTT. Translation gives CASSLVGGAADTQYF.

The genes are TRBV30 and TRBJ2-3; 8 bases map to TRBD1. The CDR3 is 13 residues long. Germline CDR1 and CDR2: GTSNPN and SVGIG (reference sequence). Germline trimming cut 3 bases from V and 6 bases from J; bases unmatched to any gene: 5. The CDR3 nucleotides are TGTGCCTGGAGCAAGGACAGGGTTGATACGCAGTATTTT. This codes for CAWSKDRVDTQYF.